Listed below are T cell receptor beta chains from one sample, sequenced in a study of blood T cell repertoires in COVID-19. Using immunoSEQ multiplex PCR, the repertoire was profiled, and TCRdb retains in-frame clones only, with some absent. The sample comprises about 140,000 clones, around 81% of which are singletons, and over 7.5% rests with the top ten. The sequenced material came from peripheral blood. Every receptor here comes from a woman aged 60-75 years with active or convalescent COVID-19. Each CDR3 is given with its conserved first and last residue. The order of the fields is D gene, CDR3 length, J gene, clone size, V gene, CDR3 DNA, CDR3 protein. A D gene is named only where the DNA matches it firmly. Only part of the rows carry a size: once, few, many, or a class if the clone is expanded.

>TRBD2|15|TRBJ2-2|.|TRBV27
TGTGCCAGCACATTAGCGGGGGCGCGCACCGGGGAGCTGTTTTTT
CASTLAGARTGELFF
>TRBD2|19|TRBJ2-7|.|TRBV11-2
TGTGCCAGCAGCTTAATAGCAACCCCGGGACTAGCGGGATCATACGAGCAGTACTTC
CASSLIATPGLAGSYEQYF
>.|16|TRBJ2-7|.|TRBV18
TGTGCCAGCTCACCAACGTACATCGGTTCGGGCTACGAGCAGTACTTC
CASSPTYIGSGYEQYF
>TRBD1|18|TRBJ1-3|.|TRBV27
TGTGCCAGCAGCCAGGTCGGGACAGGGGTGAGGAGGGGAAACACCATATATTTT
CASSQVGTGVRRGNTIYF
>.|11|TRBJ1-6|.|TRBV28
TGTGCCAGCAGGACAAATTCACCCCTCCACTTT
CASRTNSPLHF
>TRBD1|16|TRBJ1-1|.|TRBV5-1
TGCGCCAGCAGCTTGGCCCGGACAGGGGGGAACACTGAAGCTTTCTTT
CASSLARTGGNTEAFF
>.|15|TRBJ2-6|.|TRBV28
TGTGCCAGCACCGTCGGTTCGGCTGGGGCCAACGTCCTGACTTTC
CASTVGSAGANVLTF
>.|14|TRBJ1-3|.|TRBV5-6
TGTGCCAGCAGCTTGGCCGGGGCTGGAAACACCATATATTTT
CASSLAGAGNTIYF
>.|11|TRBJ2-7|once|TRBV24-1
TGTGCCACCAGTGATTCGTTCGAGCAGTACTTC
CATSDSFEQYF
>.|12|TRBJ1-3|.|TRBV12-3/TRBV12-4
TGTGCCGCGAGGGGGTCTGGAAACACCATATATTTT
CAARGSGNTIYF